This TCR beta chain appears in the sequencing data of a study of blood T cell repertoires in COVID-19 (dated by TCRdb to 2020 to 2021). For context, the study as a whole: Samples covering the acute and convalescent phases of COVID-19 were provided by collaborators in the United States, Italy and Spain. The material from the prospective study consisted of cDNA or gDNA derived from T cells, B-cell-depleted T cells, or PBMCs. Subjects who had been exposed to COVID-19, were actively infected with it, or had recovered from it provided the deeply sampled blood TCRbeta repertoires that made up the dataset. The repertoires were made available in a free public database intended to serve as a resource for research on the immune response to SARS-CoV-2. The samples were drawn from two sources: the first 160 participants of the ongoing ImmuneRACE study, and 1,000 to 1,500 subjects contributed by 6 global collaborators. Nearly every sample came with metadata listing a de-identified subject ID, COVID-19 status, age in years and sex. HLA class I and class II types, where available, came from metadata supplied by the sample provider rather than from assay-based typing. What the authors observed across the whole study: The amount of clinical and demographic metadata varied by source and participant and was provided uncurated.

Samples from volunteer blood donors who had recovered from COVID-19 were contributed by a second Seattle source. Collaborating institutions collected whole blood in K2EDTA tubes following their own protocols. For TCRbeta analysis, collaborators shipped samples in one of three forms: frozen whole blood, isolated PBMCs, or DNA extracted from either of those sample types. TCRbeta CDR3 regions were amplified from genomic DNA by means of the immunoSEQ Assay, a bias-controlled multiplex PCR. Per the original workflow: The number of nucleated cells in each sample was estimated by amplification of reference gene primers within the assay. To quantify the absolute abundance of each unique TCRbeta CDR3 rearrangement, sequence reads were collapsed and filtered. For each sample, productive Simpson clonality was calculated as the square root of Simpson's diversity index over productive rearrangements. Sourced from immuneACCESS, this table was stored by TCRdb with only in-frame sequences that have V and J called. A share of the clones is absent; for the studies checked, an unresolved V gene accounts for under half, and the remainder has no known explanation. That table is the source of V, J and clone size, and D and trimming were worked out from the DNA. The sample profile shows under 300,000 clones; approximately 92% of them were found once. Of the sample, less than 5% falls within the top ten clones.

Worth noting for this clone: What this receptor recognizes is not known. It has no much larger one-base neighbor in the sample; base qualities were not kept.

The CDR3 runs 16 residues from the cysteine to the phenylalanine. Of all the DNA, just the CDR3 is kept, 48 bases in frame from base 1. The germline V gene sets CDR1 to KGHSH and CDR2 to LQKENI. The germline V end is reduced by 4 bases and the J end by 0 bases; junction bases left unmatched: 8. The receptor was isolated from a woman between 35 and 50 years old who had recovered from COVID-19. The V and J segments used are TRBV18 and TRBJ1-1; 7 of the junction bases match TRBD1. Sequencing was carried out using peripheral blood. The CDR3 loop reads CASSLGTARMNTEAFF. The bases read TGTGCCAGCTCACTCGGGACAGCGAGAATGAACACTGAAGCTTTCTTT.